This T cell receptor beta chain stems from a study of blood T cell repertoires in COVID-19. Across the whole study: Whether acute or convalescent, the COVID-19 samples came from the United States, Italy and Spain. T cells, B-cell-depleted T cells, or PBMCs supplied cDNA or gDNA.

How the authors handled the data: Reference gene primer amplification yielded estimated nucleated cell counts. Measured with immunoSEQ multiplex PCR; TCRdb has only the in-frame clones, and not every one. That table furnishes V, J and clone size, whereas the DNA furnished D and trimming. The table shows some 220,000 clones, with 82% occurring only once. Seattle patient enrollment occurred during active infection, with longitudinal follow-up thereafter. The receptor's source is a woman in her seventies with COVID-19, enrolled during active disease. Sequencing was done on a sample of peripheral blood.

Written as DNA, the CDR3 is TGTGCCAGCAGCAAAAAGGCCCCTGGGAGGACTGGAAACACCATATATTTT. It encodes CASSKKAPGRTGNTIYF. The rearrangement uses TRBV21-1 and TRBJ1-3. TRBV21-1 is designated a pseudogene. The CDR3 has 17 residues.